This section outlines one T cell receptor beta chain sequence together with its context. Its antigen is unidentified. Treatment reported: some 20 received Ad26.COV2.S at low or high dose, single or two shots; about 5 received placebo; per-sample allocation not given. It was on day 63 after the first vaccine or placebo injection that samples were taken. The source of the sample is a study of Ad26.COV2.S vaccination and SARS-CoV-2 variants. Study details: Ad26.COV2.S given intramuscularly, once or twice 56 days apart.

Using immunoSEQ multiplex PCR, the repertoire was profiled, and TCRdb retains in-frame clones only, with some absent. The sample lists about 500,000 clones, 89% occurring once. Per germline, CDR1 LNHDA and CDR2 SQIVND (reference sequence). The J segment lost 5 bases and the V segment lost 5 bases, leaving 8 bases of the junction unmatched. This CDR3 has 16 amino acids. Study-level results: Responses of T cells in total may have been underestimated by the TCR breadth and depth analyses.

The receptor was isolated from a person aged 18 to 59 who received the Ad26.COV2.S COVID-19 vaccine or a placebo. Sequenced material: peripheral blood, taken in a trial of Ad26.COV2.S vaccine versus placebo. This sequence joins TRBV19 and TRBJ2-3, with TRBD2 matching 12 bases. The CDR3 coding sequence is TGTGCCAGTAGTCCGTGGGTACTAGCGGGAGGAGATACGCAGTATTTT. This gives the protein CASSPWVLAGGDTQYF.